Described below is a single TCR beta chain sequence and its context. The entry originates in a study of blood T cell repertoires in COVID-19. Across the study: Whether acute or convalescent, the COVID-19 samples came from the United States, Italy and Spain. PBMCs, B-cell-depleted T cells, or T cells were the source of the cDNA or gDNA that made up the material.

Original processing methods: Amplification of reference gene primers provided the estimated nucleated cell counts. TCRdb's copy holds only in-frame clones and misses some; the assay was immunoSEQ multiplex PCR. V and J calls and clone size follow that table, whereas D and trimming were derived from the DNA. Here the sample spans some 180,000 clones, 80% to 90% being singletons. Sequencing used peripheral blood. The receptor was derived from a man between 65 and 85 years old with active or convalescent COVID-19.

The CDR3 spells CASSLDPSGLLQETQYF. The CDR3 DNA reads TGTGCCAGCAGCTTGGACCCTAGCGGGCTACTCCAAGAGACCCAGTACTTC. The chain uses TRBV5-4 and TRBJ2-5, with 8 bases matching TRBD2. CDR3 length equals 17 residues. The J segment lost 1 base and the V segment lost 0 bases, leaving 8 bases of the junction unmatched. Germline V gene lookup returns CDR1 SGHNT and CDR2 YYREEE (reference sequence).